This TCR beta chain derives from a study of shared clonotypes between healthy human individuals. CDR3 size: 16 residues. The V gene end was trimmed by 5 bases and the J gene end by 2 bases; junction bases not matched to a gene: 10. Germline V gene data show CDR1 as ENHRY and CDR2 as SYGVKD. About this clone: Its antigen is unknown.

General study points: Non-shared clonotypes showed lower generation probabilities than clonotypes common to all four donors.

For sorted subsets, about 200 ng DNA per replicate equaled about 27,000 T cell genomes. Assay: immunoSEQ multiplex PCR; the TCRdb copy retains only in-frame clones and omits some. Altogether some 2.4 million clones are present, approximately 93% being singletons, with the ten largest covering 0.36%. It was into CD45RA+ naive and CD45RA-negative memory subsets that the CD4+ cells were split. This TCR was recovered from a man aged 18 to 29 in good health. Some clones in this sample may be carry-over from other donors' samples. This rearrangement joins TRBV10-3 to TRBJ2-7; 9 bases are a match to TRBD2. The specimen was naive CD4+ T cells from PBMCs. The subset denotes: CD45RA+ positively selected. Here the CDR3 DNA reads TGTGCCATCAGTACCTCCCCTAGCGGGACGACCTACGAGCAGTACTTC. Amino acids: CAISTSPSGTTYEQYF.